A single sample is the source of the 29 T cell receptor beta chains below, sequenced in a study of cytomegalovirus exposure and HLA in healthy donors (dated by TCRdb to the late 2010s). Libraries were constructed by the immunoSEQ multiplex PCR assay. Imported from immuneACCESS, the table was reduced by TCRdb to in-frame sequences with V and J called. These copies leave out some clones; in studies compared against another copy, an unresolved V gene accounts for under half, and the cause of the remainder is not known. Present in this sample are about 160,000 clones, over 85% of which were seen just once. The ten largest clones represent 10% to 13% of the sample. Sequenced: PBMCs. These receptors were collected from a woman aged 18-29 years in good health and CMV-seropositive.

The chain joins TRBV28 to TRBJ1-5; no reliable D call. V lost 3 bases and J lost 9, with 6 bases in between. The CDR3 consists of 11 residues. Germline V lookup: CDR1 MDHEN, CDR2 SYDVKM. The CDR3 loop is CASSFFGPQHF. As DNA, the CDR3 is TGTGCCAGCAGTTTTTTCGGGCCCCAGCATTTT.

The V gene is TRBV7-2, the J gene TRBJ2-1; 11 bases map to TRBD2. Trimming removed 5 bases from V and 0 bases from J; junction bases left unmatched: 9. The germline V gene encodes CDR1 SGHTA and CDR2 FQGNSA. The CDR3 extends over 18 amino acids. CDR3 DNA sequence: TGTGCCAGCAGCCGGCACGGACTAGCGGGTAGCTCCTACAATGAGCAGTTCTTC. Translated, it gives CASSRHGLAGSSYNEQFF. The full variable domain, with the rest looked up from reference TRBV7-2 and TRBJ2-1, is GAGVSQSPSNKVTEKGKDVELRCDPISGHTALYWYRQSLGQGLEFLIYFQGNSAPDKSGLPSDRFSAERTGGSVSTLTIQRTQQEDSAVYLCASSRHGLAGSSYNEQFFGPGTRLTVL.

The CDR3 reads CASSYRVRVSEQYF. CDR3 coding DNA: TGTGCCAGCAGTTACCGGGTTCGGGTTTCCGAGCAGTACTTC. The chain joins TRBV6-5 to TRBJ2-7; D not certain. The CDR3 extends over 14 amino acids. Germline CDR1 reads MNHEY; CDR2 reads SVGAGI. Trimming removed 2 bases from V and 6 bases from J, with 14 bases in between.

The chain carries TRBV19 and TRBJ1-2; 7 bases fit TRBD1. The V and J ends lost 3 bases and 4 bases, in that order; junction bases with no gene match: 5. The CDR3 totals 14 residues. Germline V gene sequence: CDR1 LNHDA, CDR2 SQIVND (reference sequence). For the CDR3, the DNA is TGTGCCAGTAGTATCTCCGGGACAGTCTATGGCTACACCTTC. Protein: CASSISGTVYGYTF.

This sequence joins TRBV18 and TRBJ2-7; the match to TRBD2 covers 9 bases. Germline V CDR1 and CDR2: KGHSH, LQKENI. J was trimmed by 4 bases and V by 0 bases; bases with no gene match: 4. The CDR3 sequence is 15 residues long. In DNA form, the CDR3 reads TGTGCCAGCTCACCACCGGCGGGAGGGGGGTACGAGCAGTACTTC. Translating gives CASSPPAGGGYEQYF. The variable domain in full, with the rest retrieved from reference TRBV18 and TRBJ2-7, is NAGVMQNPRHLVRRRGQEARLRCSPMKGHSHVYWYRQLPEEGLKFMVYLQKENIIDESGMPKERFSAEFPKEGPSILRIQQVVRGDSAAYFCASSPPAGGGYEQYFGPGTRLTVT.

CDR3 sequence reads: CASSLAPSGPGGEQFF. CDR3 coding DNA: TGTGCCAGCAGCTTAGCTCCTAGCGGGCCCGGCGGTGAGCAGTTCTTC. J is TRBJ2-1 and V is TRBV7-8, with 8 bases aligning to TRBD2. The J segment lost 9 bases and the V segment lost 0 bases, leaving 10 bases of the junction unmatched. Germline V gives CDR1 SGHVS, CDR2 FQNEAQ. This CDR3 is 16 amino acids long. The full variable domain, its missing parts supplied by reference TRBV7-8 and TRBJ2-1, is GAGVSQSPRYKVAKRGQDVALRCDPISGHVSLFWYQQALGQGPEFLTYFQNEAQLDKSGLPSDRFFAERPEGSVSTLKIQRTQQEDSAVYLCASSLAPSGPGGEQFFGPGTRLTVL.

The rearrangement joins TRBV14 to TRBJ2-7; 7 bases agree with TRBD1. CDR1 SGHDN and CDR2 FVKESK come from the germline V gene. V lost 0 bases to trimming and J lost 7 bases; unmatched junction nucleotides: 9. The CDR3 runs 15 residues. The CDR3 region is CASSQDPDRLGEQYF. CDR3 DNA: TGTGCCAGCAGCCAAGATCCGGACAGGTTAGGTGAGCAGTACTTC.

The rearrangement joins TRBV4-2 to TRBJ2-2; 13 bases are shared with TRBD2. Germline CDR1 reads LGHNA; CDR2 reads YNFKEQ. The CDR3 covers 16 residues. Trimming removed 6 bases from V and 7 bases from J; junction bases left unmatched: 8. The CDR3 sequence is CASRPGTSGISGELFF. The CDR3 DNA follows: TGTGCCAGCAGGCCCGGGACTAGCGGGATTAGCGGGGAGCTGTTTTTT.

V gene TRBV6-1 combines with J gene TRBJ1-5, with a possible D match to TRBD1 (6 bases). Germline V CDR1 and CDR2: MNHNS, SASEGT. The germline V and J ends were trimmed by 2 bases and 3 bases, with 14 bases remaining between them. This CDR3 spans 16 amino acids. CDR3: CASSETHLGANQPQHF. The CDR3 DNA sequence: TGTGCCAGCAGTGAAACCCATTTGGGGGCCAATCAGCCCCAGCATTTT.

The chain links TRBV6-6 to TRBJ2-3, with 9 bases lining up with TRBD1. Germline V gives CDR1 MNHNY, CDR2 SVGAGI (reference sequence). The CDR3 is made up of 13 amino acids. The V and J ends lost 5 bases and 11 bases, in that order; junction bases with no gene match: 8. CDR3 amino acids: CASSLLQGAEQYF. The CDR3 DNA sequence: TGTGCCAGCAGTCTCTTACAGGGGGCGGAGCAGTATTTT.

The rearrangement joins TRBV27 to TRBJ1-1, with D maybe TRBD1 (5 bases). Trimming removed 1 base from V and 6 bases from J, with 9 bases in between. Looked up from germline, CDR1 is MNHEY and CDR2 is SMNVEV (reference sequence). This CDR3 spans 13 amino acids. The CDR3 region has the DNA TGTGCCAGCAGTTTATGGCGGGGGTCTGAAGCTTTCTTT. Its translation: CASSLWRGSEAFF.

The V gene is TRBV6-1, the J gene TRBJ1-4; 10 bases are a match to TRBD1. Germline V lookup: CDR1 MNHNS, CDR2 SASEGT. With 5 bases clipped from V and 7 bases from J, the junction kept 7 bases outside the gene matches. This CDR3 contains 15 residues. In DNA, the CDR3 is TGTGCCAGCAGTCCGGCCGGGACAGGGGCTGAAAAACTGTTTTTT. As protein: CASSPAGTGAEKLFF.

The chain is built from TRBV12-5 and TRBJ2-7, with TRBD2 matching over 12 bases. The CDR3 consists of 18 residues. Trimming cost V 1 base and J 0 bases; bases outside gene matches: 7. Germline V gives CDR1 LGHNT, CDR2 FRNRAP. This CDR3 is CASGLAAGTSGSSYEQYF. The CDR3 coding sequence is TGTGCTAGTGGTTTGGCGGCCGGGACTAGCGGGTCCTCCTACGAGCAGTACTTC.

The chain uses TRBV11-2 and TRBJ1-1, with 8 nucleotides matching TRBD1. Germline V lookup: CDR1 SGHAT, CDR2 FQNNGV. Trimming cost V 1 base and J 4 bases; bases outside gene matches: 5. The CDR3 loop spans 15 amino acids. The CDR3 DNA sequence: TGTGCCAGCAGCTTAGCCACGACAGGGGTCACTGAAGCTTTCTTT. It encodes CASSLATTGVTEAFF. The full variable domain, rest sourced from reference TRBV11-2 and TRBJ1-1, is EAGVAQSPRYKIIEKRQSVAFWCNPISGHATLYWYQQILGQGPKLLIQFQNNGVVDDSQLPKDRFSAERLKGVDSTLKIQPAKLEDSAVYLCASSLATTGVTEAFFGQGTRLTVV.

The chain uses TRBV5-4 and TRBJ1-1, with D possibly being TRBD1 (5 bases). This CDR3 is built from 16 residues. The ends were cut back, 5 bases at V and 1 base at J, with 18 bases in the middle. Germline V gene sequence: CDR1 SGHNT, CDR2 YYREEE (reference sequence). The CDR3 loop is CASRGDLGLGNTEAFF. The DNA of the CDR3 is TGTGCCAGCAGAGGGGACTTAGGACTTGGGAACACTGAAGCTTTCTTT.

The V call is TRBV5-6, the J call TRBJ2-3; 7 nucleotides agree with TRBD1. CDR1 and CDR2 from the germline V gene are SGHDT and YYEEEE. This CDR3 has 16 amino acids. After removal of 0 bases from V and 8 bases from J, the junction contained 12 bases not matched to a gene. The CDR3 DNA is TGTGCCAGCAGCTTGGGTATGGAGACCCACAGGGGTACGCAGTATTTT. Its translation is CASSLGMETHRGTQYF.

The genes are TRBV7-9 and TRBJ2-7; a possible D gene is TRBD2 (6 bases). The CDR3 contains 14 residues. Trimming removed 5 bases at V and 6 bases at J, with 17 bases between. In germline, CDR1 is SEHNR, CDR2 FQNEAQ (reference sequence). CDR3 coding DNA: TGTGCCAGCAGCCGTCGCCTCGACGGGAGCGAGCAGTACTTC. Its protein is CASSRRLDGSEQYF.

The genes are TRBV5-4 and TRBJ1-2; D gene unclear. Germline lookup yields CDR1 SGHNT and CDR2 YYREEE (reference sequence). Trimming took off 3 bases at V and 8 bases at J, with 14 bases between the two ends. The CDR3 consists of 13 residues. CDR3 amino acids: CASSSGGLGGYTF. The CDR3, as DNA: TGTGCCAGCAGCTCCGGAGGGTTAGGGGGCTACACCTTC. Full variable domain (rest looked up from reference TRBV5-4 and TRBJ1-2): ETGVTQSPTHLIKTRGQQVTLRCSSQSGHNTVSWYQQALGQGPQFIFQYYREEENGRGNFPPRFSGLQFPNYSSELNVNALELDDSALYLCASSSGGLGGYTFGSGTRLTVV.

V usage is TRBV4-1 and J usage is TRBJ1-2; 10 positions agree with TRBD1. The CDR3 is 16 amino acids. With V trimmed by 0 bases and J by 4 bases, 5 bases remained unmatched. CDR1 is MGHRA, CDR2 YSYEKL, per germline. The CDR3 DNA sequence: TGCGCCAGCAGCCAAGACCAGACAGGGGGCCGCTATGGCTACACCTTC. Protein: CASSQDQTGGRYGYTF.

This clone has just one count. The chain employs TRBV19 and TRBJ2-3; maybe TRBD2 (6 bases). This CDR3 has 12 residues. Germline V gene sequence: CDR1 LNHDA, CDR2 SQIVND (reference sequence). The V and J ends lost 5 bases and 5 bases respectively, with 8 bases between them. In DNA, the CDR3 is TGTGCCAGTAGTTATAGCGGAGATACGCAGTATTTT. It is translated as CASSYSGDTQYF.

The count of this clone is one. J is TRBJ1-1 and V is TRBV29-1; D may be TRBD1 (5 bases). The germline V and J ends were trimmed by 4 bases and 3 bases, with 24 bases remaining between them. In germline, CDR1 is SQVTM, CDR2 ANQGSEA. The CDR3 covers 17 residues. In nucleotides, the CDR3 is TGCAGCGTTGGTCGGCAGGGAATAGACATTTGGGACACTGAAGCTTTCTTT. Translated: CSVGRQGIDIWDTEAFF.

The chain has TRBV5-4 and TRBJ2-7; 10 bases align to TRBD2. CDR3 length: 16 residues. With V trimmed by 4 bases and J by 5 bases, 12 bases remained unmatched. CDR1 SGHNT and CDR2 YYREEE come from the germline V gene (reference sequence). In DNA form, the CDR3 reads TGTGCCAGCAGCAACTTAGCGGGAGGAAAGTTACACGAGCAGTACTTC. As protein: CASSNLAGGKLHEQYF.

This clone was counted only a few times. The rearrangement joins TRBV19 to TRBJ1-2; D possibly corresponds to TRBD1 (5 bases). The CDR3 has 17 amino acids. Germline V gene data show CDR1 as LNHDA and CDR2 as SQIVND (reference sequence). V shed 6 bases and J shed 3 bases, with 23 bases lying between them. The CDR3 DNA follows: TGTGCCAGTAGCGCAGACCCACAGGCTCTATGGGACTATGGCTACACCTTC. Translating it yields CASSADPQALWDYGYTF.

This clone was seen once. This same CDR3 is encoded by further DNA sequences in the sample. V gene TRBV7-6 combines with J gene TRBJ2-1; 8 nucleotides line up with TRBD2. The V gene's germline CDR1 is SGHVS and CDR2 FNYEAQ. The J segment lost 4 bases and the V segment lost 1 base, leaving 3 bases of the junction unmatched. This CDR3 has 15 residues. CDR3 sequence reads: CASSLVAGGYNEQFF. The CDR3 region has the DNA TGTGCCAGCAGCTTAGTTGCGGGGGGATACAATGAGCAGTTCTTC.

V usage is TRBV30 and J usage is TRBJ2-7; D is ambiguous. CDR3 size: 11 residues. V gave up 2 bases and J gave up 4 bases, with 6 bases separating them. Germline CDR1 GTSNPN, CDR2 SVGIG (reference sequence). CDR3 DNA: TGTGCCTGGAGTTCAAATTACGAGCAGTACTTC. Translation: CAWSSNYEQYF.

The chain links TRBV19 to TRBJ1-5; a weak D match, TRBD1 (5 bases). V dropped 8 bases and J dropped 1 base, with 18 bases sitting between them. The CDR3 spans 16 residues. From germline, CDR1 is LNHDA and CDR2 SQIVND (reference sequence). The DNA for the CDR3 is TGTGCCAGTGGGATATCGGGACTCGTAAGCAATCAGCCCCAGCATTTT. Its protein is CASGISGLVSNQPQHF.

The chain combines TRBV29-1 with TRBJ1-2; D is uncertain. The CDR3 is made up of 12 amino acids. Germline V gene lookup returns CDR1 SQVTM and CDR2 ANQGSEA. V shed 5 bases and J shed 3 bases, with 10 bases lying between them. CDR3 amino acids: CSVRQAYYGYTF. CDR3 bases: TGCAGCGTTCGGCAGGCGTACTATGGCTACACCTTC.

The chain combines TRBV4-1 with TRBJ1-5; 7 bases are shared with TRBD1. The junction had 5 bases not matched to a gene; V was cut back by 1 base and J by 5 bases. Germline CDR1 reads MGHRA; CDR2 reads YSYEKL. The CDR3 loop spans 15 amino acids. The CDR3 here is CASSQGQGVYQPQHF. For the CDR3, the DNA is TGCGCCAGCAGCCAAGGGCAGGGGGTTTATCAGCCCCAGCATTTT.

This chain joins TRBV7-2 and TRBJ2-5; 7 positions match TRBD2. CDR1 and CDR2 (germline): SGHTA, FQGNSA. The CDR3 consists of 14 residues. Trimming removed 2 bases from V and 3 bases from J; junction bases left unmatched: 3. This chain's CDR3 is CASSLTREKETQYF. The CDR3 nucleotides read TGTGCCAGCAGCTTAACGCGGGAGAAAGAGACCCAGTACTTC.